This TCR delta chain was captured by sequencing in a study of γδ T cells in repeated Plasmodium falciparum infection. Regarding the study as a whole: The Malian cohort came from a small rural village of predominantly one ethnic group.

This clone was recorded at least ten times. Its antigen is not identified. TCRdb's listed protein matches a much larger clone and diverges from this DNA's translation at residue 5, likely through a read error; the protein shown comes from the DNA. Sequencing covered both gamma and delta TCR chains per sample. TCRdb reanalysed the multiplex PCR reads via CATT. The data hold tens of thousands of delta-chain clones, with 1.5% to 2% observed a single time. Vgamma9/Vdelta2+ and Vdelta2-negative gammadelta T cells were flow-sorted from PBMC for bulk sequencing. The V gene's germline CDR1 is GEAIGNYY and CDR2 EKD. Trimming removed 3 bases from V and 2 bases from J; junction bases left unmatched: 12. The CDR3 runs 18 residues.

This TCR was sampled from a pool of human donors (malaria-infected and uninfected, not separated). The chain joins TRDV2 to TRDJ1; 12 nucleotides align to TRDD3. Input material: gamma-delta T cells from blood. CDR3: CACDQVLGDTRETDKLIF. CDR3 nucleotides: TGTGCCTGTGACCAGGTACTGGGGGATACAAGAGAGACCGATAAACTCATCTTT.